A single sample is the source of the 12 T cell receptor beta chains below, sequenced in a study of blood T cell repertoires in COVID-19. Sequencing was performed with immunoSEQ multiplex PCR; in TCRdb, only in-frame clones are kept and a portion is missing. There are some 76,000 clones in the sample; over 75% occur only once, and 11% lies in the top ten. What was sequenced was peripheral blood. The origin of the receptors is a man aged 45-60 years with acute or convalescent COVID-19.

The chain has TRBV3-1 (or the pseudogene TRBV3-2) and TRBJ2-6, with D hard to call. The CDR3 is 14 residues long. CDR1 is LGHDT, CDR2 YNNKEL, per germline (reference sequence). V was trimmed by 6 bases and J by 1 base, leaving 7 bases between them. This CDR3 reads CASSHKSGANVLTF. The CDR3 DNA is TGTGCCAGCAGTCACAAGTCTGGGGCCAACGTCCTGACTTTC.

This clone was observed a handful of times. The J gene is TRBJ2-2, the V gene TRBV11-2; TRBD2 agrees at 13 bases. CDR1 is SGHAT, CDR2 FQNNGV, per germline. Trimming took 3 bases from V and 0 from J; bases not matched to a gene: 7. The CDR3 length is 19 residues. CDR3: CASSFRGLAGFANTGELFF. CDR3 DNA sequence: TGTGCCAGCAGCTTCCGGGGACTAGCGGGGTTTGCGAACACCGGGGAGCTGTTTTTT.

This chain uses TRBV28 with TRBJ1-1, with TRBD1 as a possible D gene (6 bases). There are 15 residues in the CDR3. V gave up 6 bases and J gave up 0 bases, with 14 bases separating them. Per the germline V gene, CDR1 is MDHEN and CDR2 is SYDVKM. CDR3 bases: TGTGCCAGCAGCTTTCGACAGGTTATGAACACTGAAGCTTTCTTT. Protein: CASSFRQVMNTEAFF.

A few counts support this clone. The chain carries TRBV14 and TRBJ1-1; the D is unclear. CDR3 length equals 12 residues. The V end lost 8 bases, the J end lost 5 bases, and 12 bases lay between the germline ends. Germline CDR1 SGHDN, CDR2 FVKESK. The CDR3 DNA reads TGTGCCAGCGGCCCGGGGTTGACTGAAGCTTTCTTT. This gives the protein CASGPGLTEAFF.

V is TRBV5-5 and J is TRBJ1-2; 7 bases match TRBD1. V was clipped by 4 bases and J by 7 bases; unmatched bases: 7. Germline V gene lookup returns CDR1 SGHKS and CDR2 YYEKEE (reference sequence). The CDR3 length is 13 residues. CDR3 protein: CASSPDRSTGYTF. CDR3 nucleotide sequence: TGTGCCAGCAGCCCGGACAGGTCGACTGGCTACACCTTC. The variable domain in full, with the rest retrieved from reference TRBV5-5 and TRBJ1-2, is DAGVTQSPTHLIKTRGQQVTLRCSPISGHKSVSWYQQVLGQGPQFIFQYYEKEERGRGNFPDRFSARQFPNYSSELNVNALLLGDSALYLCASSPDRSTGYTFGSGTRLTVV.

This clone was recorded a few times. CDR3 DNA sequence: TGCGCCAGCAGTAGAGGGGGGACTAGCGACTCCTACGAGCAGTACTTC. Amino acid sequence: CASSRGGTSDSYEQYF. The genes are TRBV5-1 and TRBJ2-7; 10 bases fit TRBD2. Germline CDR1 SGHRS, CDR2 YFSETQ. The CDR3 contains 16 residues. J was trimmed by 0 bases and V by 5 bases; bases with no gene match: 8.

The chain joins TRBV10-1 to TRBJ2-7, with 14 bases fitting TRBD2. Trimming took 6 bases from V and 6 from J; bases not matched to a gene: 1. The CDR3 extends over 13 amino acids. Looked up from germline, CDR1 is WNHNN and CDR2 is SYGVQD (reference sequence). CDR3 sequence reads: CASSGTSGGEQYF. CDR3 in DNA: TGCGCCAGCAGCGGGACTAGCGGGGGCGAGCAGTACTTC.

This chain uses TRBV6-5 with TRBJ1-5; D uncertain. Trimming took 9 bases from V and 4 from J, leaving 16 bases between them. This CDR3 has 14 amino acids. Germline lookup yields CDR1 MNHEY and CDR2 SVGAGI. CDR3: CARGRWGGNQPQHF. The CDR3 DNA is TGTGCCAGGGGTCGGTGGGGAGGGAATCAGCCCCAGCATTTT.

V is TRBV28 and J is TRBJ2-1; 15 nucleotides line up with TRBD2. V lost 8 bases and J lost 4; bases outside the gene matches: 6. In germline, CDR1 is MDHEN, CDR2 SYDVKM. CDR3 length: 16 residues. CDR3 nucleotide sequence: TGTGCCAGCGGACTAGCGGGAGGGCAACGGTACAATGAGCAGTTCTTC. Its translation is CASGLAGGQRYNEQFF.

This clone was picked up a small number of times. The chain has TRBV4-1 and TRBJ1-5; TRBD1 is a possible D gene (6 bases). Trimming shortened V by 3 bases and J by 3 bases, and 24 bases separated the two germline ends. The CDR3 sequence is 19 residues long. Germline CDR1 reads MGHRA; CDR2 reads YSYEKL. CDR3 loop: CASSHNSEYRVTANQPQHF. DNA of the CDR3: TGCGCCAGCAGCCACAATTCCGAATACAGGGTAACTGCCAATCAGCCCCAGCATTTT.

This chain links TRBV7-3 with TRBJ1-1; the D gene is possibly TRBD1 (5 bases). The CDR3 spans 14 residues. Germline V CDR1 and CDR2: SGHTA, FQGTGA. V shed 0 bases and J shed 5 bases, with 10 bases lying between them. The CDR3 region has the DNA TGTGCCAGCAGCTTAACGTTTGGACAAACTGAAGCTTTCTTT. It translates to CASSLTFGQTEAFF.

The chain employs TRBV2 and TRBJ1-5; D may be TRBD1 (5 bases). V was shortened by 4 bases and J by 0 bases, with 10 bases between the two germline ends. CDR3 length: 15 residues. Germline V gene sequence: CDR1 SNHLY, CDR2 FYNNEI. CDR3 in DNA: TGTGCCAGCAGTGCCGACAGCTATAGCAATCAGCCCCAGCATTTT. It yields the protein CASSADSYSNQPQHF.